The clone carrying this T cell receptor (beta chain) was counted a few times. What it binds is unknown. This entry comes from a study of T cells in Graves' hyperthyroidism and ophthalmopathy. The wider study: Before any treatment, at initial diagnosis, peripheral blood was collected.

General study results and limits: In the analysis, a 13 V-J model separated ophthalmopathy from stable hyperthyroidism.

CDR1 is SGHTA, CDR2 FQGNSA, per germline. This CDR3 comprises 16 residues. V dropped 1 base and J dropped 5; count of bases not matched to a gene: 6. TCR beta CDR3 regions were amplified from RNA transcripts. Initially, a first-round RT-PCR of the TCR CDR3 employed the HTBI primer set. One entry per CDR3 protein, called by TCRdb with MiXCR from the multiplex PCR reads. Here the sample spans fewer than 350,000 distinct CDR3 sequences, roughly 18% being singletons. This sequence joins TRBV7-2 and TRBJ2-1; 9 positions agree with TRBD2. This receptor was taken from a man aged 45-60 years with Graves' ophthalmopathy. Material for sequencing was blood. The CDR3: CASSLDGTSRDNEQFF. CDR3 in DNA: TGTGCCAGCAGCTTAGACGGGACTAGCAGAGACAATGAGCAGTTCTTC.